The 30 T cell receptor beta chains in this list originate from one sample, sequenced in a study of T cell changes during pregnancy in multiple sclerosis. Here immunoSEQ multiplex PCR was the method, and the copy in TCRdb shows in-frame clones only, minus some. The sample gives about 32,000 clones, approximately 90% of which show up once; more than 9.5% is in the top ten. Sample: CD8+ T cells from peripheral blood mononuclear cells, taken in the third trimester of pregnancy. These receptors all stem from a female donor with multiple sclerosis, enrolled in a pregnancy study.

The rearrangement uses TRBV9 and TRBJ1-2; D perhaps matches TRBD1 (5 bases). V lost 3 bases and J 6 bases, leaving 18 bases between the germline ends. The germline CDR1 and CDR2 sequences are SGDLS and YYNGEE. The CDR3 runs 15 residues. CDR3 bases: TGTGCCAGCAGCGCCCAGGGTGAGTTCCTCCATGGCTACACCTTC. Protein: CASSAQGEFLHGYTF.

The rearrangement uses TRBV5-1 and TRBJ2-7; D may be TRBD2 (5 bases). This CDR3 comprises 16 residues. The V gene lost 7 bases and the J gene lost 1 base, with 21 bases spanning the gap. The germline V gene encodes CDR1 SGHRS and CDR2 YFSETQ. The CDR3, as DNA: TGCGCCAGCGGAAAAAGGAGGTCTTACCTATCCTACGAGCAGTACTTC. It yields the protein CASGKRRSYLSYEQYF.

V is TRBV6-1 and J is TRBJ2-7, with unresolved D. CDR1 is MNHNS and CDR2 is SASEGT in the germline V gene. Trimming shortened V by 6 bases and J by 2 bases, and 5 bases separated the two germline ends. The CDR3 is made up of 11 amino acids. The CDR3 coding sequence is TGTGCCAGCAGCCAGGCCTACGAGCAGTACTTC. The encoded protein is CASSQAYEQYF.

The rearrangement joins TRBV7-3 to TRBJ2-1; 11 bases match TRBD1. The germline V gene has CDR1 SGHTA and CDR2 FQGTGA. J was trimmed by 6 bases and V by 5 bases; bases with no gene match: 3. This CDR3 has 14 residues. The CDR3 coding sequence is TGTGCCAGCAGCCTCGGGACAGGGGGCAATGAGCAGTTCTTC. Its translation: CASSLGTGGNEQFF.

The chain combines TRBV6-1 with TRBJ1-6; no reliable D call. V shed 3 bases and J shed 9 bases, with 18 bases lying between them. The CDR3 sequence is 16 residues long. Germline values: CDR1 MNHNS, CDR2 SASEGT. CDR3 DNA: TGTGCCAGCAGTGATATGGCGGGGAATGGTCTTTCACCCCTCCACTTT. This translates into CASSDMAGNGLSPLHF.

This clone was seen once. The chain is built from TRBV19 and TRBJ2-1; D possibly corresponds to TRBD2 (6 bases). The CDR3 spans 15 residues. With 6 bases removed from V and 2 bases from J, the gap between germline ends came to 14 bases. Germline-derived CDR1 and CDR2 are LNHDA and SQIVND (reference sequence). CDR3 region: CASRGSGRPYNEQFF. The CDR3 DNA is TGTGCCAGTAGAGGTAGCGGAAGACCCTACAATGAGCAGTTCTTC.

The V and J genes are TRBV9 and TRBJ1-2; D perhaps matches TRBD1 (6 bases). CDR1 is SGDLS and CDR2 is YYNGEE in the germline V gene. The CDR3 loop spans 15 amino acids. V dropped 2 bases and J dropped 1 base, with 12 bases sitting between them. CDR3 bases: TGTGCCAGCAGCGTTCAACAGGGAGATAACTATGGCTACACCTTC. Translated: CASSVQQGDNYGYTF. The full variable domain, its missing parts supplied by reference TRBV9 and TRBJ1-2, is DSGVTQTPKHLITATGQRVTLRCSPRSGDLSVYWYQQSLDQGLQFLIQYYNGEERAKGNILERFSAQQFPDLHSELNLSSLELGDSALYFCASSVQQGDNYGYTFGSGTRLTVV.

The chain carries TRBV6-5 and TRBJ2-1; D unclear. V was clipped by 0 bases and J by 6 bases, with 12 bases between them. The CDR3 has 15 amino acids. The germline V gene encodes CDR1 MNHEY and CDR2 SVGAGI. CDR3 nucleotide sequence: TGTGCCAGCAGTTACTCAGGCACAACTACCAATGAGCAGTTCTTC. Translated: CASSYSGTTTNEQFF.

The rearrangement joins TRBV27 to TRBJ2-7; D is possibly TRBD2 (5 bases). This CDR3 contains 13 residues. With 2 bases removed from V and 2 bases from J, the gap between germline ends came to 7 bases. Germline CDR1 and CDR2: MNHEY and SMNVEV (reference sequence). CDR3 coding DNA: TGTGCCAGCAGTTTAACCGGGACCTACGAGCAGTACTTC. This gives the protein CASSLTGTYEQYF.

As DNA, the CDR3 is TGTGCCTGGAGGATGGGAGGGGGCTCCTACGAGCAGTACTTC. Its protein product is CAWRMGGGSYEQYF. This chain links TRBV30 with TRBJ2-7; D is possibly TRBD2 (7 bases). The ends were cut back, 3 bases at V and 0 bases at J, with 12 bases in the middle. The germline CDR1 and CDR2 sequences are GTSNPN and SVGIG (reference sequence). The CDR3 spans 14 residues.

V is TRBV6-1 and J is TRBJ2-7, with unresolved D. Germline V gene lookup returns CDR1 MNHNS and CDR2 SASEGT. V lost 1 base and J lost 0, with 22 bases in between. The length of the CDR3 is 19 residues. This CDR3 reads CASSEVSLTSRIYSYEQYF. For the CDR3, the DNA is TGTGCCAGCAGTGAAGTAAGTCTGACATCCCGGATCTACTCCTACGAGCAGTACTTC.

The CDR3 DNA follows: TGTGCCAGCAGCGCGGGATTCAAGACCCAGTACTTC. Translation: CASSAGFKTQYF. The rearrangement links TRBV9 to TRBJ2-5; tentative D call: TRBD2 (5 bases). Germline V lookup: CDR1 SGDLS, CDR2 YYNGEE. Trimming pared 3 bases from V and 6 bases from J, leaving 9 bases between. The CDR3 runs to 12 residues.

The chain's CDR3 is CASSLALSSSYNEQFF. Written as DNA, the CDR3 is TGTGCCAGCAGTTTGGCTTTGTCAAGCTCCTACAATGAGCAGTTCTTC. V is TRBV27 and J is TRBJ2-1; the D is unclear. CDR3 length: 16 amino acids. The V end was cut by 3 bases, the J end by 0 bases, with 12 bases between. Germline assignment: CDR1 MNHEY and CDR2 SMNVEV (reference sequence).

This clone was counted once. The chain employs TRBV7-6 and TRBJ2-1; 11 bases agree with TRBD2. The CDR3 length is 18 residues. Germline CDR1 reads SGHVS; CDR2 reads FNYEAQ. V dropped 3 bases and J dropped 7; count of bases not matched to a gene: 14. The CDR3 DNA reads TGTGCCAGCAGCTTGGCCAGAAGGACTAGCGGGCGACCAAATGAGCAGTTCTTC. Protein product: CASSLARRTSGRPNEQFF.

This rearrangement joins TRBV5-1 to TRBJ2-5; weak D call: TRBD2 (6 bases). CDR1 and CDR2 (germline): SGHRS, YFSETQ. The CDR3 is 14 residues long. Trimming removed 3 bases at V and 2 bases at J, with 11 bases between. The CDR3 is CASSSAGTQETQYF. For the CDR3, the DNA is TGCGCCAGCAGCTCCGCAGGGACTCAAGAGACCCAGTACTTC.

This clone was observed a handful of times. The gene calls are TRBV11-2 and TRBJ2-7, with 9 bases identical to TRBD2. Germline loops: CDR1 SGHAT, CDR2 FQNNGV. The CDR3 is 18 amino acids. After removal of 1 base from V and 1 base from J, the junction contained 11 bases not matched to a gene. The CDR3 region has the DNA TGTGCCAGCAGCTTAGTACTGATGCGACTAGCGGATTCCTACGAGCAGTACTTC. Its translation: CASSLVLMRLADSYEQYF.

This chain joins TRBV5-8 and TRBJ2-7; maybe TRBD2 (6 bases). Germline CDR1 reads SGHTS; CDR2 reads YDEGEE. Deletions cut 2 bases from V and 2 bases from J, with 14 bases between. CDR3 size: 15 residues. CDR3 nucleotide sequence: TGTGCCAGCAGCTTTTGGAGGGAAGAGGCCTACGAGCAGTACTTC. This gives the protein CASSFWREEAYEQYF. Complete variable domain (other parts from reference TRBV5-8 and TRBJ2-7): EAGVTQSPTHLIKTRGQQATLRCSPISGHTSVYWYQQALGLGLQFLLWYDEGEERNRGNFPPRFSGRQFPNYSSELNVNALELEDSALYLCASSFWREEAYEQYFGPGTRLTVT.

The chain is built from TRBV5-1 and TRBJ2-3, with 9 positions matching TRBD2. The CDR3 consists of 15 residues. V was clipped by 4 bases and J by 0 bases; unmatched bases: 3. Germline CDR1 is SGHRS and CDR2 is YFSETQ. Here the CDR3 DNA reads TGCGCCAGCAGCCAGCGGGGGGTGAGCACAGATACGCAGTATTTT. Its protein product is CASSQRGVSTDTQYF. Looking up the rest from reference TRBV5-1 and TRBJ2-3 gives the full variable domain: KAGVTQTPRYLIKTRGQQVTLSCSPISGHRSVSWYQQTPGQGLQFLFEYFSETQRNKGNFPGRFSGRQFSNSRSEMNVSTLELGDSALYLCASSQRGVSTDTQYFGPGTRLTVL.

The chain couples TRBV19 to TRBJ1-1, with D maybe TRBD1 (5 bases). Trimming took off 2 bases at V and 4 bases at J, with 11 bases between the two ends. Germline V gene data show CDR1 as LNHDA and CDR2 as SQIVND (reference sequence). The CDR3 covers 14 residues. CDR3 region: CASSIQGPGTEAFF. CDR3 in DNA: TGTGCCAGTAGTATACAGGGTCCGGGCACTGAAGCTTTCTTT.

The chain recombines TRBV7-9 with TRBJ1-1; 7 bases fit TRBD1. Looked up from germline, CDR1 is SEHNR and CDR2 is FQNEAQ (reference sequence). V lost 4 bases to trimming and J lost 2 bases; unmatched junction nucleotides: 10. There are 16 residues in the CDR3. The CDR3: CASSSPSTGSNTEAFF. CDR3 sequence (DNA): TGTGCCAGCAGCTCACCATCGACAGGGTCCAACACTGAAGCTTTCTTT.

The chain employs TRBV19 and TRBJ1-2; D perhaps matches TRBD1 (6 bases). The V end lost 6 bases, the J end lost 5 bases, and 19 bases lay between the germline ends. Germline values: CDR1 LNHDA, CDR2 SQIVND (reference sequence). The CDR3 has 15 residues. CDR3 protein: CASSPRQDRRYGYTF. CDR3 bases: TGTGCCAGTAGCCCACGCCAGGACAGACGATATGGCTACACCTTC. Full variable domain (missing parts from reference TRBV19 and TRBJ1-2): DGGITQSPKYLFRKEGQNVTLSCEQNLNHDAMYWYRQDPGQGLRLIYYSQIVNDFQKGDIAEGYSVSREKKESFPLTVTSAQKNPTAFYLCASSPRQDRRYGYTFGSGTRLTVV.

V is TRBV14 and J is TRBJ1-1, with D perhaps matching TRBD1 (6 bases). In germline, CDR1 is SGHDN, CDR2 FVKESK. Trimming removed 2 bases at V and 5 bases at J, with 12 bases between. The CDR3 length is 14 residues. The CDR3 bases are TGTGCCAGCAGCCAACAGGGGACGAGAACTGAAGCTTTCTTT. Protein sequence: CASSQQGTRTEAFF.

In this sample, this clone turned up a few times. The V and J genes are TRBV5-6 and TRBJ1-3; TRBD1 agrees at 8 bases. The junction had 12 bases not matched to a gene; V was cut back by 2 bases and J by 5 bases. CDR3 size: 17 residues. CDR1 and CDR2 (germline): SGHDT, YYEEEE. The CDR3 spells CASSFPPTGTGRNTIYF. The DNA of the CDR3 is TGTGCCAGCAGCTTTCCTCCAACCGGGACAGGCCGAAACACCATATATTTT.

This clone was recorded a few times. The CDR3 is CSGTTGGGQQYF. CDR3 bases: TGCAGCGGTACTACAGGGGGGGGACAGCAGTACTTC. The genes are TRBV29-1 and TRBJ2-7, with D possibly matching TRBD1 (8 bases). CDR3 length: 12 residues. Trimming removed 7 bases from V and 8 bases from J, with 18 bases in between. Germline V gene sequence: CDR1 SQVTM, CDR2 ANQGSEA.

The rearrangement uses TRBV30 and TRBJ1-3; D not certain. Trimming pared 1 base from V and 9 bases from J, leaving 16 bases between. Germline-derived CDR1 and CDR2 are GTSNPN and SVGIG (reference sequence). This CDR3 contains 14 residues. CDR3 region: CAWSEPDPRGTIYF. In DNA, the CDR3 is TGTGCCTGGAGTGAGCCGGACCCCCGGGGCACCATATATTTT.

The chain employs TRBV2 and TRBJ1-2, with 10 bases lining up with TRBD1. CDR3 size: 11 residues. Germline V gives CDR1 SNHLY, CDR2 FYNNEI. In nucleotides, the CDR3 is TGTGCGTGGACAGGGGGCTATGGCTACACCTTC. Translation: CAWTGGYGYTF.

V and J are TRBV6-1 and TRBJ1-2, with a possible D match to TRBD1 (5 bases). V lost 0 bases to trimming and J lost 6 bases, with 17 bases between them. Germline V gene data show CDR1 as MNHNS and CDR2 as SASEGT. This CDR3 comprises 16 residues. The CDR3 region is CASSEALYRGMDGYTF. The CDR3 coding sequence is TGTGCCAGCAGTGAAGCCCTATATAGGGGAATGGATGGCTACACCTTC.

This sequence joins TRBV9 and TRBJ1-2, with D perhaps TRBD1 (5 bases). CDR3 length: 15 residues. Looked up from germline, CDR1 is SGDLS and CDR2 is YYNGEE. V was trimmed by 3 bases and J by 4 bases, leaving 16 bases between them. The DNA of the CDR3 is TGTGCCAGCAGCGCACGGCAGACAGAGGCCTATGGCTACACCTTC. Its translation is CASSARQTEAYGYTF.

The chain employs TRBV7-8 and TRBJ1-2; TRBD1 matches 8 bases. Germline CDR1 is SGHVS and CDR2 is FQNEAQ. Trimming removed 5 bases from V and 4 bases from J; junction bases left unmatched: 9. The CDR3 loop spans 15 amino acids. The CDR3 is CASSQTGDYIYGYTF. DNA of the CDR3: TGTGCCAGCAGCCAGACAGGGGATTACATCTATGGCTACACCTTC.

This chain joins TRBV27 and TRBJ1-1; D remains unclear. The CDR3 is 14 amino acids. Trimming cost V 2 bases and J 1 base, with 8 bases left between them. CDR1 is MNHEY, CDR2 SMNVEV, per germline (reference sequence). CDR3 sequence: CASSLGQRNTEAFF. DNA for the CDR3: TGTGCCAGCAGTTTAGGGCAGAGGAACACTGAAGCTTTCTTT.